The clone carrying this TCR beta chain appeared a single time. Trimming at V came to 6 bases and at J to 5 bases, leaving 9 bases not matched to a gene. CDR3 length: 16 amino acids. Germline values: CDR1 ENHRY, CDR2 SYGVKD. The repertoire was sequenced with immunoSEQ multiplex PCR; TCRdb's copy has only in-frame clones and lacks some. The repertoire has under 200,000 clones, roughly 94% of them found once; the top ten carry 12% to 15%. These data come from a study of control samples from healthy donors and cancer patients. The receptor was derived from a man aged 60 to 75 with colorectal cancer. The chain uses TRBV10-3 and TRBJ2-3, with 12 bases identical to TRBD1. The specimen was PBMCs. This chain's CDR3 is CAIRDRDRGQQDTQYF. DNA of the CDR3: TGTGCCATCAGAGACCGGGACAGGGGGCAGCAAGATACGCAGTATTTT.